The 3 T cell receptor beta chains presented below share a single source sample, sequenced in a study of technical replicates of blood from several donors. Libraries were prepared by immunoSEQ multiplex PCR; TCRdb keeps only in-frame clonotypes and omits some of them. The sample records 54,000 or so clones, 94% being singletons. The specimen sequenced was T cells isolated from PBMCs. The receptor set was obtained from a human donor in good health.

This clone was observed a few times. This chain uses TRBV7-9 with TRBJ2-1; D possibly corresponds to TRBD1 (5 bases). The V gene's germline CDR1 is SEHNR and CDR2 FQNEAQ (reference sequence). V gave up 4 bases and J gave up 12 bases, with 13 bases separating them. There are 12 residues in the CDR3. For the CDR3, the DNA is TGTGCCAGCAGCTACTCATCAGGGTTGCAGTTCTTC. This gives the protein CASSYSSGLQFF.

The chain employs TRBV5-4 and TRBJ2-1; 14 positions match TRBD2. J was trimmed by 3 bases and V by 2 bases; bases with no gene match: 10. This CDR3 is 19 amino acids long. Per germline, CDR1 SGHNT and CDR2 YYREEE (reference sequence). The CDR3 nucleotides are TGTGCCAGCAGCTTCCCTGGACTAGCGGGAGGTCTCGGCTACAATGAGCAGTTCTTC. It yields the protein CASSFPGLAGGLGYNEQFF.

This chain links TRBV5-4 with TRBJ2-2; D is possibly TRBD2 (6 bases). Looked up from germline, CDR1 is SGHNT and CDR2 is YYREEE (reference sequence). The CDR3 runs 14 residues. V lost 3 bases and J 4 bases, leaving 10 bases between the germline ends. The CDR3 coding sequence is TGTGCCAGCAGCTCGATGGGGGGCACCGGGGAGCTGTTTTTT. Its translation is CASSSMGGTGELFF. The full variable domain, rest sourced from reference TRBV5-4 and TRBJ2-2, is ETGVTQSPTHLIKTRGQQVTLRCSSQSGHNTVSWYQQALGQGPQFIFQYYREEENGRGNFPPRFSGLQFPNYSSELNVNALELDDSALYLCASSSMGGTGELFFGEGSRLTVL.